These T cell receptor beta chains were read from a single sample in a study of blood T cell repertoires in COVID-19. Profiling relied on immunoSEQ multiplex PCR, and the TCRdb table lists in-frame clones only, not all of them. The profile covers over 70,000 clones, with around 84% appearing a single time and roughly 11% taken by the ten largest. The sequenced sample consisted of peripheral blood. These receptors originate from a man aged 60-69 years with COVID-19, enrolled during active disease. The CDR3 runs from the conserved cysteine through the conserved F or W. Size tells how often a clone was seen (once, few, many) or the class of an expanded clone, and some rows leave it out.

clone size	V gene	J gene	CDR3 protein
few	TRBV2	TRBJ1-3	CASQQGSGNTIYF
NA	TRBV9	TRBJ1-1	CASSVFRESTEAFF
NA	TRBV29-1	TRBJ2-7	CSVAQGATSDEQYF
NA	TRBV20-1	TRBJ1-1	CSASGQVNTEAFF
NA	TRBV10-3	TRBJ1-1	CAISGGQGVANTEAFF
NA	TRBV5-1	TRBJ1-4	CASSPQGNEKLFF
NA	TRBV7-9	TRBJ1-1	CASSPWDKAEAFF
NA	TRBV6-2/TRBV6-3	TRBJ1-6	CASSYQSGVNSPLHF
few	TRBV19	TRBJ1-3	CATFTGAPGNTIYF
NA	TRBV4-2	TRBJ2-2	CASSQFSGTSGSRTGELFF
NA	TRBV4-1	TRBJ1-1	CASSQDRIDAGRPLDTEAFF
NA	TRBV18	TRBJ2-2	CASSQDSANTGELFF
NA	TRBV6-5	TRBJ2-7	CAVRQGVFVYEQYF
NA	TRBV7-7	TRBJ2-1	CASSFSGTPNEQFF
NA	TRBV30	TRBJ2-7	CALYPGLHEQYF
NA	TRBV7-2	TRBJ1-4	CASSEQSNEKLFF
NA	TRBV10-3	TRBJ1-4	CATETGFNEKLFF
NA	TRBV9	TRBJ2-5	CASSVAWTDPYQETQYF
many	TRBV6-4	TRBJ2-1	CASSLTGSGWNEQFF
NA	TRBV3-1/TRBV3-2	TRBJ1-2	CASSQSDRVLYGYTF
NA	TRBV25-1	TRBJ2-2	CASSDIRGSYTGELFF
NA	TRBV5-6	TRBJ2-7	CASSFRGYQEYF
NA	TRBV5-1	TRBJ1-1	CASSEQGGGTEAFF
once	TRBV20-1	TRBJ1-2	CSASPGWSGYTF
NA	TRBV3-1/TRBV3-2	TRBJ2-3	CASSQDPDRVGVDTQYF
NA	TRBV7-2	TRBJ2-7	CASSLPPGLDSYEQYF
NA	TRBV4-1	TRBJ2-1	CASSQGTSGGGYNEQFF